This T cell receptor beta chain was retrieved from a study of radiotherapy plus CTLA-4 blockade in lung cancer. About the research overall: Objective responses occurred in 15% to 20% of patients; about 34% had disease control.

Focal radiation plus CTLA-4 blockade with ipilimumab was administered to patients who had chemo-refractory metastatic non-small-cell lung cancer. The study, taken as a whole, reports: There was expansion of tumor-derived TCR clones in blood after radiotherapy plus ipilimumab.

Clones were sequenced by immunoSEQ multiplex PCR, and TCRdb holds only the in-frame ones, with some missing. The sample contains 30,000 or so clones, less than 75% of which appear only once. Note on this clone: As yet, its antigen is unknown.

The sequence came from a human donor with non-small cell lung cancer whose response to radiotherapy plus ipilimumab could not be evaluated. The sequencing used peripheral blood, collected from a patient treated with radiotherapy plus ipilimumab.

CDR3 loop: CASTLAGGTGELFF. For the CDR3, the DNA is TGTGCCAGCACGCTAGCGGGAGGTACCGGGGAGCTGTTTTTT. The genes are TRBV28 and TRBJ2-2, with 11 bases matching TRBD2. The trim removed 7 bases at V and 5 bases at J, leaving 3 bases unmatched. The CDR3 consists of 14 residues. Germline assignment: CDR1 MDHEN and CDR2 SYDVKM.